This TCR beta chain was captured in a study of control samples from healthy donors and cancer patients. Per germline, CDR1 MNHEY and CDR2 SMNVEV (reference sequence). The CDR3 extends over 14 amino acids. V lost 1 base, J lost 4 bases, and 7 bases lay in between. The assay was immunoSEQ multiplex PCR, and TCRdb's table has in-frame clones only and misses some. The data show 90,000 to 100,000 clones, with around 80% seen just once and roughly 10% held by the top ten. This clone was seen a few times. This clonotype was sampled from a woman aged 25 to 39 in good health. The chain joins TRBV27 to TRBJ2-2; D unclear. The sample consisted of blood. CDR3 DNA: TGTGCCAGCAGTTTATGGGCGGTCACCGGGGAGCTGTTTTTT. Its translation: CASSLWAVTGELFF.